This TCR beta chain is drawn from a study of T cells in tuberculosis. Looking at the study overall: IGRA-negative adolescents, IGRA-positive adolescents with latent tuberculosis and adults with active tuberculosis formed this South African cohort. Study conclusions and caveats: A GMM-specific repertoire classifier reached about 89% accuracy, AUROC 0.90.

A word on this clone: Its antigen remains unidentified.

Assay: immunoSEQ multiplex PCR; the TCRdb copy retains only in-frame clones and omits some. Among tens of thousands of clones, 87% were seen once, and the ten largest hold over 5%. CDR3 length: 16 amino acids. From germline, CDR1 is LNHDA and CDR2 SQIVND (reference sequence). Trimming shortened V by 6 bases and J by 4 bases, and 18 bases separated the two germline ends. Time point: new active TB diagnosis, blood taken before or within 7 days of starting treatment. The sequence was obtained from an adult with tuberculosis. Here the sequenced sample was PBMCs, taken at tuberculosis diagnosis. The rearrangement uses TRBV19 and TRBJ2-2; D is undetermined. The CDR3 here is CASSPTLHLPTGELFF. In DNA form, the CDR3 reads TGTGCCAGTAGCCCGACTCTCCACCTCCCCACCGGGGAGCTGTTTTTT.